This TCR beta chain was captured by sequencing in a study of T cells in Graves' hyperthyroidism and ophthalmopathy. Study-wide findings and caveats: Blood shared most expanded thyroid clonotypes above 0.001.

Investigators excluded patients with uncontrolled infection, other autoimmune disease, pregnancy or lactation. The V and J ends lost 2 bases and 5 bases, in that order; junction bases with no gene match: 5. From germline, CDR1 is MNHNS and CDR2 SASEGT. CDR3 length equals 15 residues. RNA transcripts yielded amplified TCR beta CDR3 regions. First-round RT-PCR of the TCR CDR3 relied on the HTBI primer set. One entry per CDR3 protein results from TCRdb running MiXCR on the multiplex PCR reads. The sample includes hundreds of thousands of distinct CDR3 sequences, roughly 15% seen only once; the top ten take approximately 12%. The table lists this clonotype with many counts. The antigen remains unidentified.

Specimen: blood. The TCR comes from a woman aged 45-59 years with Graves' ophthalmopathy. The V and J genes are TRBV6-1 and TRBJ2-3; the match to TRBD2 covers 9 bases. The CDR3 DNA reads as TGTGCCAGCAGTGAATCTGCGGGAGGGGGAGATACGCAGTATTTT. This translates into CASSESAGGGDTQYF.